What follows is one TCR beta chain and its context. Its antigen is as yet unknown. The CDR3 spans 14 residues. V shed 5 bases and J 2 bases; nucleotides not matched to a gene: 4. Germline assignment: CDR1 GTSNPN and CDR2 SVGIG (reference sequence). The data are from a study of T cell responses to AZD1222 COVID-19 vaccine. Whole-study findings and limits: White British people made up most donors, females outnumbered males, and clonal diversity was possibly underestimated. AZD1222 recipients seropositive at baseline numbered only six or seven.

Clones were sequenced by immunoSEQ multiplex PCR, and TCRdb holds only the in-frame ones, with some missing. The sample consists of some 130,000 clones, 91% of them appearing once. V is TRBV30 and J is TRBJ2-7; TRBD2 agrees at 12 bases. The sequencing used peripheral blood, collected on day 0 of AZD1222 vaccination. The sequence was collected from an adult in good health. The CDR3 DNA reads TGTGCCTGGGCCTGGACTAGCGGGACCTACGAGCAGTACTTC. It yields the protein CAWAWTSGTYEQYF.